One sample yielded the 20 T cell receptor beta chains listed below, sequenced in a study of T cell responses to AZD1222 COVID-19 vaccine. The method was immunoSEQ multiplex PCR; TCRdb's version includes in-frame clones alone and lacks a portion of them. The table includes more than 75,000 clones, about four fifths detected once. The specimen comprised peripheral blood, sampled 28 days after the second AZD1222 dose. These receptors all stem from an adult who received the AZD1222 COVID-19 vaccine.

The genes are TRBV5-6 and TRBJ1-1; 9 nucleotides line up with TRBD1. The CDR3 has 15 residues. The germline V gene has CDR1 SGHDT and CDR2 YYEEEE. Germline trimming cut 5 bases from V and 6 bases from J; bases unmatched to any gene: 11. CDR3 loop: CASSIGDRVGAEAFF. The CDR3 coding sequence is TGTGCCAGCAGTATCGGGGACAGGGTGGGCGCTGAAGCTTTCTTT.

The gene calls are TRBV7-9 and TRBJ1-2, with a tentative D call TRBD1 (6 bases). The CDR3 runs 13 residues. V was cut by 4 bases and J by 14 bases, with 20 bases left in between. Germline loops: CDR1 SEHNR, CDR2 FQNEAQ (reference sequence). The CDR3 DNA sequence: TGTGCCAGCAGCTCCCGTGTTGGGGGGCTATATACCTTC. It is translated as CASSSRVGGLYTF.

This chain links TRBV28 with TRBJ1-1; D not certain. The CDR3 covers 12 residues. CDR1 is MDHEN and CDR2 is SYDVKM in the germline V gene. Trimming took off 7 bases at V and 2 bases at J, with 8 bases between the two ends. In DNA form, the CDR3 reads TGTGCCAGCAAGGACGGCAACACTGAAGCTTTCTTT. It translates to CASKDGNTEAFF.

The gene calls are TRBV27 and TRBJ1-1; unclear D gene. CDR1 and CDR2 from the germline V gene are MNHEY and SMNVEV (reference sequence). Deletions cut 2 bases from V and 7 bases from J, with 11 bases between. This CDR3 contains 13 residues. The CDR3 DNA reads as TGTGCCAGCAGTTTAGGTCCTCCGTTTGAAGCTTTCTTT. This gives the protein CASSLGPPFEAFF.

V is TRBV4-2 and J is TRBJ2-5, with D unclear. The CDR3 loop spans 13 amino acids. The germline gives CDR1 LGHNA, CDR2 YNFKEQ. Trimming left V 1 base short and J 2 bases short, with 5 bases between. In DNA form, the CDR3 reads TGTGCCAGCAGCCAAGGGCAGCAAGAGACCCAGTACTTC. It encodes CASSQGQQETQYF.

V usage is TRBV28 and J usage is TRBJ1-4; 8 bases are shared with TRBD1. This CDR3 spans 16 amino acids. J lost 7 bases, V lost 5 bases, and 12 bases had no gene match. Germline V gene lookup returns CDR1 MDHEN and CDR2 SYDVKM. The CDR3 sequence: CASSPISGTGPEKLFF. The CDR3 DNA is TGTGCCAGCAGTCCAATCTCCGGGACAGGACCTGAAAAACTGTTTTTT.

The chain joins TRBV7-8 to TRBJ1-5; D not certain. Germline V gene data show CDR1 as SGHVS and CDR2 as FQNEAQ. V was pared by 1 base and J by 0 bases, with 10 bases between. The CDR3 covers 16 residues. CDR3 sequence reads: CASSLVRTNSNQPQHF. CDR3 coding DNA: TGTGCCAGCAGCTTAGTCCGGACCAATAGCAATCAGCCCCAGCATTTT.

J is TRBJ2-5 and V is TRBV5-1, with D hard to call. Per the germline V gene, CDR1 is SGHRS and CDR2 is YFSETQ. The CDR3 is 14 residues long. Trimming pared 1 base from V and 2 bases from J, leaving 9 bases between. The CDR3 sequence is CASSLLLRQETQYF. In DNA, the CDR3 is TGCGCCAGCAGCTTGTTGCTTAGGCAAGAGACCCAGTACTTC.

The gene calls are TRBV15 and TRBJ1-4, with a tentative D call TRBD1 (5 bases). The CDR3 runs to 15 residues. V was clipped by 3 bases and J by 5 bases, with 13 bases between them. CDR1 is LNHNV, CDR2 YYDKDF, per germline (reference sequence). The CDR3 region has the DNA TGTGCCACCAGCAGTAAGGGGACCGGCAATGAAAAACTGTTTTTT. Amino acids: CATSSKGTGNEKLFF.

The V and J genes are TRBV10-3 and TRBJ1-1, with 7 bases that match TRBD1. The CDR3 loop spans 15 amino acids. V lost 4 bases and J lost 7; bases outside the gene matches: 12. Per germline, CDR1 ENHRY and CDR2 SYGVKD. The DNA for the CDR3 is TGTGCCATCAGTGCGGCCACGGGACAGATAGGTGAAGCTTTCTTT. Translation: CAISAATGQIGEAFF.

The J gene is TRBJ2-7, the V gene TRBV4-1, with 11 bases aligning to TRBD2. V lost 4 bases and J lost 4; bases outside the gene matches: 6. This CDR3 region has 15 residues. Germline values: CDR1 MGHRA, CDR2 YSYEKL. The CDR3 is CASSRIAGGFYEQYF. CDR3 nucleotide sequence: TGCGCCAGCAGCCGAATAGCGGGAGGGTTTTACGAGCAGTACTTC.

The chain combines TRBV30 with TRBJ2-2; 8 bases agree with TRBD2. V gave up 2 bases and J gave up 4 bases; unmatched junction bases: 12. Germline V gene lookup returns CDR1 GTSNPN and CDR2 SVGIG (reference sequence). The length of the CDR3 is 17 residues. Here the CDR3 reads CAWSRLTGGVGTGELFF. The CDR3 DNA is TGTGCCTGGAGTAGGTTAACGGGAGGGGTTGGCACCGGGGAGCTGTTTTTT.

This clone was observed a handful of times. The chain's CDR3 is CASSQQGASYGYTF. CDR3 nucleotide sequence: TGTGCCAGCAGCCAACAGGGGGCAAGCTATGGCTACACCTTC. The rearrangement links TRBV27 to TRBJ1-2; TRBD1 aligns across 9 bases. V was clipped by 6 bases and J by 4 bases; unmatched bases: 6. There are 14 residues in the CDR3. Germline V gene sequence: CDR1 MNHEY, CDR2 SMNVEV (reference sequence).

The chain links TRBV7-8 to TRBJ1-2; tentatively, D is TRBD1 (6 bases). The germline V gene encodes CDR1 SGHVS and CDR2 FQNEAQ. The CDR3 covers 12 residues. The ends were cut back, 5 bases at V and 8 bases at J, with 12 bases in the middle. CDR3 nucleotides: TGTGCCAGCAGCCCCCCAGGGGAGGGCTACACCTTC. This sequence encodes CASSPPGEGYTF.

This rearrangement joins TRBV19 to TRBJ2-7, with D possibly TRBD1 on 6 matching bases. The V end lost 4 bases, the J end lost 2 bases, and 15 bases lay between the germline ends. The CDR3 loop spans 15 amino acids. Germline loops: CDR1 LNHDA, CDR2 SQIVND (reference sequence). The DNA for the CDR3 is TGTGCCAGTAGTAAGGTACAGGGAGTGACCTACGAGCAGTACTTC. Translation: CASSKVQGVTYEQYF.

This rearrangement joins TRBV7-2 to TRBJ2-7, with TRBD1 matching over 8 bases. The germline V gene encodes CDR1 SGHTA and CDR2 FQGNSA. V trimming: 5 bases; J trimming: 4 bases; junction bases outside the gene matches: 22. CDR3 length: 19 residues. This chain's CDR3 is CASSPRTGWRAGLGYEQYF. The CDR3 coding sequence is TGTGCCAGCAGCCCCCGGACAGGGTGGCGGGCGGGCTTAGGGTACGAGCAGTACTTC.

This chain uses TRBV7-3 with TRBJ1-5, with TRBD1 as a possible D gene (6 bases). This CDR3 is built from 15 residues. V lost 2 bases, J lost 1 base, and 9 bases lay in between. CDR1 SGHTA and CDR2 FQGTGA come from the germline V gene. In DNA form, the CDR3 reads TGTGCCAGCAGCTTATTAGGGGGGAGCAATCAGCCCCAGCATTTT. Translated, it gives CASSLLGGSNQPQHF.

The chain's CDR3 is CASSSTGTHLGGEQFF. Here the CDR3 DNA reads TGTGCCAGCAGTTCTACCGGGACTCATCTAGGTGGTGAGCAGTTCTTC. The V call is TRBV28, the J call TRBJ2-1; D is perhaps TRBD2 (6 bases). The CDR3 totals 16 residues. CDR1 is MDHEN and CDR2 is SYDVKM in the germline V gene. Trimming removed 4 bases at V and 9 bases at J, with 22 bases between. Using reference TRBV28 and TRBJ2-1 for the parts outside the CDR3, the full variable domain is DVKVTQSSRYLVKRTGEKVFLECVQDMDHENMFWYRQDPGLGLRLIYFSYDVKMKEKGDIPEGYSVSREKKERFSLILESASTNQTSMYLCASSSTGTHLGGEQFFGPGTRLTVL.

The CDR3 loop is CASSYSTTTGSSYNSPLHF. In nucleotides, the CDR3 is TGTGCCAGCAGTTACTCCACCACGACAGGGAGCTCCTATAATTCACCCCTCCACTTT. The gene calls are TRBV6-2 or TRBV6-3 and TRBJ1-6; the match to TRBD1 covers 7 bases. After removal of 0 bases from V and 0 bases from J, the junction contained 8 bases not matched to a gene. Germline V gene sequence: CDR1 MNHEY, CDR2 SVGEGT. The CDR3 is made up of 19 amino acids.

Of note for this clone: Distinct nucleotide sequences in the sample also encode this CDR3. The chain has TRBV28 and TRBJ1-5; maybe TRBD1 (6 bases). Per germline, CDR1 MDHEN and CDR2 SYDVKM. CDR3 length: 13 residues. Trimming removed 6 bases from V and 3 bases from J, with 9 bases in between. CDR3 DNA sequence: TGTGCCAGCAGGACAGGATCCAATCAGCCCCAGCATTTT. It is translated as CASRTGSNQPQHF.